A single sample is the source of the 14 T cell receptor beta chains below, sequenced in a study of naive and memory T cell subsets. Both TRBC1 and TRBC2 were covered by a beta constant-region primer of two equimolar oligonucleotides. Four rounds of PCR amplified the ligated cDNA using nested alpha and beta constant-region primers plus SP2. TCRdb independently ran MiXCR on the UMI-ligation and nested PCR reads; one entry per CDR3 protein. This sample has 130,000 or so distinct CDR3 sequences, with around 35% found just once. The specimen sequenced was central memory CD4+ T cells from blood. The receptors derive from a human donor in good health.

This clonotype has just a few counts. V is TRBV5-5 and J is TRBJ2-1; D is unclear. Trimming took off 4 bases at V and 0 bases at J, with 14 bases between the two ends. The germline gives CDR1 SGHKS, CDR2 YYEKEE (reference sequence). CDR3 length: 16 amino acids. CDR3 coding DNA: TGTGCCAGCAGCCGATCGTGGGATAGCTCCTACAATGAGCAGTTCTTC. As protein: CASSRSWDSSYNEQFF.

This rearrangement joins TRBV10-3 to TRBJ2-4, with D possibly matching TRBD2 (7 bases). The germline CDR1 and CDR2 sequences are ENHRY and SYGVKD. V gave up 11 bases and J gave up 4 bases, with 18 bases separating them. This CDR3 comprises 14 residues. This CDR3 is CAASSGTTKNIQYF. CDR3 bases: TGTGCCGCCAGCAGCGGGACAACAAAAAACATTCAGTACTTC.

This clonotype occurred a few times. In nucleotides, the CDR3 is TGTGCCAGCAGCCGGAACACCGGGGAGCTGTTTTTT. Amino acid sequence: CASSRNTGELFF. V is TRBV5-5 and J is TRBJ2-2, with D unresolved. The V gene's germline CDR1 is SGHKS and CDR2 YYEKEE (reference sequence). CDR3 length: 12 residues. V dropped 4 bases and J dropped 1 base, with 2 bases sitting between them.

This clonotype was picked up a small number of times. V is TRBV27 and J is TRBJ2-3; D is ambiguous. There are 13 residues in the CDR3. Trimming removed 4 bases at V and 2 bases at J, with 7 bases between. Per germline, CDR1 MNHEY and CDR2 SMNVEV (reference sequence). CDR3 sequence (DNA): TGTGCCAGCAGTTCCCTCCACACAGATACGCAGTATTTT. It yields the protein CASSSLHTDTQYF.

The CDR3 sequence is CASSQSTSTDTQYF. CDR3 in DNA: TGTGCCAGCAGCCAAAGCACTAGCACAGATACGCAGTATTTT. The gene calls are TRBV3-1 and TRBJ2-3, with no clear D. CDR3 size: 14 residues. V was clipped by 2 bases and J by 0 bases, with 6 bases between them. The germline gives CDR1 LGHDT, CDR2 YNNKEL (reference sequence).

This clonotype was seen only a few times. The chain is built from TRBV20-1 and TRBJ1-2; the D is unclear. There are 14 residues in the CDR3. The germline CDR1 and CDR2 sequences are DFQATT and SNEGSKA (reference sequence). Trimming removed 2 bases from V and 2 bases from J, with 12 bases in between. CDR3 sequence: CSARRIRENYGYTF. The CDR3 DNA sequence: TGCAGTGCTAGAAGAATTAGGGAAAACTATGGCTACACCTTC.

The V gene is TRBV20-1, the J gene TRBJ2-1, with 9 bases lining up with TRBD1. The germline CDR1 and CDR2 sequences are DFQATT and SNEGSKA (reference sequence). The CDR3 length is 14 residues. Trimming took 3 bases from V and 10 from J; bases not matched to a gene: 10. The CDR3 DNA is TGCAGTGCTAGTGGGGGACAGGGCCACGGGGAGCAGTTCTTC. Its translation: CSASGGQGHGEQFF.

The chain carries TRBV9 and TRBJ2-3; D is perhaps TRBD2 (6 bases). Per germline, CDR1 SGDLS and CDR2 YYNGEE. Trimming pared 4 bases from V and 5 bases from J, leaving 14 bases between. CDR3 length: 14 amino acids. The chain's CDR3 is CASSRGGVEDTQYF. The CDR3 coding sequence is TGTGCCAGCAGCCGCGGCGGGGTAGAAGATACGCAGTATTTT.

This clonotype was detected only a few times. The gene calls are TRBV7-8 and TRBJ1-4, with 9 bases lining up with TRBD1. This CDR3 has 14 residues. V lost 5 bases and J lost 6; bases outside the gene matches: 4. Germline CDR1 SGHVS, CDR2 FQNEAQ. The CDR3 sequence is CASSLRDRDEKLFF. CDR3 in DNA: TGTGCCAGCAGCCTCCGGGACAGGGATGAAAAACTGTTTTTT.

The chain links TRBV5-1 to TRBJ2-3; D ambiguous. From germline, CDR1 is SGHRS and CDR2 YFSETQ. V was pared by 4 bases and J by 0 bases, with 15 bases between. This CDR3 has 16 amino acids. In DNA form, the CDR3 reads TGCGCCAGCAGCGCAGATGGCAGGCGGAGCACAGATACGCAGTATTTT. Protein product: CASSADGRRSTDTQYF. The entire variable domain, with the rest obtained from reference TRBV5-1 and TRBJ2-3, is as follows: KAGVTQTPRYLIKTRGQQVTLSCSPISGHRSVSWYQQTPGQGLQFLFEYFSETQRNKGNFPGRFSGRQFSNSRSEMNVSTLELGDSALYLCASSADGRRSTDTQYFGPGTRLTVL.

The rearrangement uses TRBV5-8 and TRBJ1-1; 7 bases align to TRBD1. Germline CDR1 is SGHTS and CDR2 is YDEGEE. The CDR3 is 14 residues long. The V and J ends lost 4 bases and 7 bases, in that order; junction bases with no gene match: 10. The CDR3 reads CASSPGQEWVEAFF. In nucleotides, the CDR3 is TGTGCCAGCAGCCCCGGACAGGAGTGGGTTGAAGCTTTCTTT. Full variable domain (rest looked up from reference TRBV5-8 and TRBJ1-1): EAGVTQSPTHLIKTRGQQATLRCSPISGHTSVYWYQQALGLGLQFLLWYDEGEERNRGNFPPRFSGRQFPNYSSELNVNALELEDSALYLCASSPGQEWVEAFFGQGTRLTVV.

The chain employs TRBV5-6 and TRBJ2-2, with TRBD2 matching 10 bases. V lost 4 bases to trimming and J lost 4 bases; unmatched junction nucleotides: 7. Germline CDR1 SGHDT, CDR2 YYEEEE. The CDR3 extends over 16 amino acids. The CDR3 sequence: CASSPLAGVATGELFF. In DNA form, the CDR3 reads TGTGCCAGCAGCCCTCTAGCGGGAGTGGCCACCGGGGAGCTGTTTTTT.

The chain has TRBV2 and TRBJ2-3; 10 bases are a match to TRBD2. The CDR3 is made up of 14 amino acids. V was pared by 9 bases and J by 4 bases, with 7 bases of the junction left unmatched. Germline V gives CDR1 SNHLY, CDR2 FYNNEI. The CDR3 sequence is CASSSGSTPDTQYF. DNA of the CDR3: TGTGCCAGTTCTAGCGGGAGTACCCCAGATACGCAGTATTTT.

The V gene is TRBV4-1, the J gene TRBJ1-1; a possible D gene is TRBD1 (6 bases). CDR1 MGHRA and CDR2 YSYEKL come from the germline V gene. V was pared by 3 bases and J by 1 base, with 6 bases between. CDR3 length equals 13 residues. CDR3 loop: CASSQTGNTEAFF. The CDR3 DNA sequence: TGCGCCAGCAGCCAGACAGGGAACACTGAAGCTTTCTTT.